A single sample is the source of the 29 T cell receptor beta chains below, sequenced in a study of cytomegalovirus exposure and HLA in healthy donors. The PCR had 60 Vbeta and 13 Jbeta primers. Assay: immunoSEQ multiplex PCR; the TCRdb copy retains only in-frame clones and omits some. The sample data list about 140,000 clones. Sequencing was carried out using PBMCs. These receptors all come from a man aged 40-49 years in good health and CMV-seronegative.

J is TRBJ1-1 and V is TRBV6-5, with a possible D match to TRBD1 (5 bases). The CDR3 is made up of 12 amino acids. V lost 5 bases, J lost 7 bases, and 11 bases lay in between. Germline loops: CDR1 MNHEY, CDR2 SVGAGI. In DNA, the CDR3 is TGTGCCAGCAGTGCAGGGAAGGTTGAAGCTTTCTTT. Amino acid sequence: CASSAGKVEAFF.

The CDR3 reads CASRLTSGGTSTDTQYF. The CDR3, as DNA: TGTGCCAGCAGACTAACCAGCGGGGGGACAAGCACAGATACGCAGTATTTT. V usage is TRBV7-6 and J usage is TRBJ2-3, with 9 bases that match TRBD2. The CDR3 runs to 17 residues. Germline loops: CDR1 SGHVS, CDR2 FNYEAQ. The trim removed 6 bases at V and 0 bases at J, leaving 10 bases unmatched.

The rearrangement joins TRBV5-1 to TRBJ2-4; D is undetermined. Germline V gene lookup returns CDR1 SGHRS and CDR2 YFSETQ. Trimming removed 5 bases at V and 0 bases at J, with 12 bases between. The CDR3 length is 15 residues. Here the CDR3 DNA reads TGCGCCAGCAGGATACAGCCTCTAGCCAAAAACATTCAGTACTTC. Translating it yields CASRIQPLAKNIQYF.

This rearrangement joins TRBV6-5 to TRBJ2-3; the D gene is possibly TRBD1 (6 bases). Germline V gene data show CDR1 as MNHEY and CDR2 as SVGAGI. Between the trimmed V and J ends, which lost 2 bases and 2 bases, there was a span of 11 bases. CDR3 length equals 15 residues. CDR3 in DNA: TGTGCCAGCAGTTACACGAGACAGGCCACAGATACGCAGTATTTT. Its protein product is CASSYTRQATDTQYF.

The chain is built from TRBV7-8 and TRBJ2-1; 7 bases match TRBD1. The germline CDR1 and CDR2 sequences are SGHVS and FQNEAQ. Trimming cost V 5 bases and J 0 bases; bases outside gene matches: 22. There are 21 residues in the CDR3. For the CDR3, the DNA is TGTGCCAGCAGCGCGAAGAGACAGGGATCCCGCATGCATAACTCCTACAATGAGCAGTTCTTC. Protein: CASSAKRQGSRMHNSYNEQFF.

The rearrangement uses TRBV7-2 and TRBJ2-2; TRBD1 might be the D (5 bases). The CDR3 has 15 residues. CDR1 and CDR2 (germline): SGHTA, FQGNSA. V dropped 5 bases and J dropped 5 bases, with 15 bases sitting between them. The CDR3 is CASSTRQRITGELFF. CDR3 coding DNA: TGTGCCAGCAGCACCAGACAGAGAATTACCGGGGAGCTGTTTTTT.

Concerning this clone itself: At one boundary the junction diverges from the germline segment, which might be a read error. The J gene is TRBJ1-5, the V gene TRBV15; D unresolved. Germline CDR1 reads LNHNV; CDR2 reads YYDKDF (reference sequence). CDR3 length: 15 residues. DNA of the CDR3: TGTGCCACCAGCAGAGATCTTGGCGGGAATCGGCCCCAGCATTTT. Translated, it gives CATSRDLGGNRPQHF.

The J gene is TRBJ2-7, the V gene TRBV5-1; 7 bases are a match to TRBD1. Germline V gene data show CDR1 as SGHRS and CDR2 as YFSETQ. The CDR3 extends over 18 amino acids. The J segment lost 2 bases and the V segment lost 3 bases, leaving 17 bases of the junction unmatched. This CDR3 reads CASSSLPGQILIPYEQYF. The DNA of the CDR3 is TGCGCCAGCAGCTCTCTTCCGGGACAGATTTTAATTCCCTACGAGCAGTACTTC. Full variable domain (missing parts from reference TRBV5-1 and TRBJ2-7): KAGVTQTPRYLIKTRGQQVTLSCSPISGHRSVSWYQQTPGQGLQFLFEYFSETQRNKGNFPGRFSGRQFSNSRSEMNVSTLELGDSALYLCASSSLPGQILIPYEQYFGPGTRLTVT.

This clone is called medium-sized (0.01 to 0.1%) based on its frequency. This sequence joins TRBV6-5 and TRBJ1-5; tentatively, D is TRBD1 (5 bases). Germline CDR1 and CDR2: MNHEY and SVGAGI. The CDR3 covers 14 residues. Trimming left V 3 bases short and J 7 bases short, with 13 bases between. The DNA for the CDR3 is TGTGCCAGCAGTTATACGGTCGGGGGACAGCCCCAGCATTTT. Translating it yields CASSYTVGGQPQHF.

V is TRBV5-6 and J is TRBJ1-2; no firm D call. From germline, CDR1 is SGHDT and CDR2 YYEEEE. The CDR3 is 14 amino acids. V dropped 4 bases and J dropped 5 bases, with 15 bases sitting between them. The DNA for the CDR3 is TGTGCCAGCAGCGAGCTTCCGGGGTCGTATGGCTACACCTTC. As protein: CASSELPGSYGYTF.

The chain links TRBV4-1 to TRBJ1-6; D gene uncertain. The CDR3 runs to 16 residues. Between the trimmed V and J ends, which lost 1 base and 0 bases, there was a span of 7 bases. Germline CDR1 reads MGHRA; CDR2 reads YSYEKL. This CDR3 reads CASSQAESSYNSPLHF. The CDR3 DNA reads TGCGCCAGCAGCCAAGCCGAGAGCTCCTATAATTCACCCCTCCACTTT.

V is TRBV19 and J is TRBJ1-1; no clear D gene. The V gene's germline CDR1 is LNHDA and CDR2 SQIVND (reference sequence). This CDR3 is 14 amino acids long. V dropped 8 bases and J dropped 2 bases, with 15 bases sitting between them. The CDR3 bases are TGTGCCAGTTCGAGGCCACCAGCTAACACTGAAGCTTTCTTT. Amino acids: CASSRPPANTEAFF. Combining the CDR3 with reference TRBV19 and TRBJ1-1 gives the whole variable domain DGGITQSPKYLFRKEGQNVTLSCEQNLNHDAMYWYRQDPGQGLRLIYYSQIVNDFQKGDIAEGYSVSREKKESFPLTVTSAQKNPTAFYLCASSRPPANTEAFFGQGTRLTVV.

The chain joins TRBV19 to TRBJ2-7, with D tentatively TRBD1 (5 bases). Trimming removed 8 bases from V and 2 bases from J, with 13 bases in between. The CDR3 spans 13 residues. Per germline, CDR1 LNHDA and CDR2 SQIVND (reference sequence). The CDR3 DNA follows: TGTGCCAGTCGAAGGGGTGGGACCTACGAGCAGTACTTC. It codes for CASRRGGTYEQYF.

The genes are TRBV7-9 and TRBJ2-3; D ambiguous. The V end lost 2 bases, the J end lost 0 bases, and 12 bases lay between the germline ends. The CDR3 has 16 amino acids. Germline CDR1 reads SEHNR; CDR2 reads FQNEAQ (reference sequence). CDR3 nucleotide sequence: TGTGCCAGCAGCTTATCTCCGGGTCTAAGCACAGATACGCAGTATTTT. Encoded protein: CASSLSPGLSTDTQYF. The full variable domain, rest sourced from reference TRBV7-9 and TRBJ2-3, is DTGVSQNPRHKITKRGQNVTFRCDPISEHNRLYWYRQTLGQGPEFLTYFQNEAQLEKSRLLSDRFSAERPKGSFSTLEIQRTEQGDSAMYLCASSLSPGLSTDTQYFGPGTRLTVL.

The chain combines TRBV27 with TRBJ2-2, with D possibly being TRBD2 (5 bases). CDR3 length: 14 amino acids. V lost 2 bases and J 7 bases, leaving 11 bases between the germline ends. Germline V gene data show CDR1 as MNHEY and CDR2 as SMNVEV (reference sequence). CDR3 nucleotide sequence: TGTGCCAGCAGTTTACGCCGGGGAAACGGGGAGCTGTTTTTT. Translation gives CASSLRRGNGELFF.

The chain is built from TRBV27 and TRBJ1-6; possibly TRBD1 for D (6 bases). The V end lost 6 bases, the J end lost 10 bases, and 10 bases lay between the germline ends. Germline CDR1 MNHEY, CDR2 SMNVEV (reference sequence). The CDR3 contains 12 residues. The CDR3: CASRGHPSPLHF. CDR3 bases: TGTGCCAGCAGGGGACACCCCTCACCCCTCCACTTT.

The chain links TRBV18 to TRBJ1-5; 10 nucleotides match TRBD1. Germline assignment: CDR1 KGHSH and CDR2 LQKENI. V was clipped by 2 bases and J by 5 bases; unmatched bases: 3. This CDR3 has 15 residues. The CDR3 sequence: CASSPGTGDHQPQHF. In nucleotides, the CDR3 is TGTGCCAGCTCACCAGGGACAGGGGACCATCAGCCCCAGCATTTT.

The V gene is TRBV7-2, the J gene TRBJ2-1; the match to TRBD2 covers 7 bases. The CDR3 runs 13 residues. V shed 3 bases and J 10 bases; nucleotides not matched to a gene: 6. Germline lookup yields CDR1 SGHTA and CDR2 FQGNSA. The CDR3 loop reads CASSFGVGGEQFF. The CDR3 region has the DNA TGTGCCAGCAGCTTTGGGGTGGGAGGGGAGCAGTTCTTC.

The gene calls are TRBV7-9 and TRBJ2-7, with 7 bases aligning to TRBD1. V lost 5 bases to trimming and J lost 1 base; unmatched junction nucleotides: 8. The CDR3 sequence is 15 residues long. CDR1 is SEHNR, CDR2 FQNEAQ, per germline (reference sequence). The CDR3 DNA reads as TGTGCCAGCAGCAATACAGGGGATAGGTCCTACGAGCAGTACTTC. It codes for CASSNTGDRSYEQYF.

In DNA, the CDR3 is TGTGCCACCAGCAGAGGGGGGGGGATGTATAGCAATCAGCCCCAGCATTTT. This sequence encodes CATSRGGGMYSNQPQHF. The V gene is TRBV15, the J gene TRBJ1-5, with TRBD1 as a possible D gene (5 bases). Per the germline V gene, CDR1 is LNHNV and CDR2 is YYDKDF (reference sequence). Trimming removed 1 base from V and 0 bases from J, with 13 bases in between. CDR3 length: 17 amino acids.

This chain connects TRBV28 to TRBJ2-6; maybe TRBD1 (6 bases). The CDR3 is 15 residues long. The germline gives CDR1 MDHEN, CDR2 SYDVKM. The V gene lost 5 bases and the J gene lost 1 base, with 9 bases spanning the gap. The CDR3 coding sequence is TGTGCCAGCAGTAAGGGGGATTCTGGGGCCAACGTCCTGACTTTC. It is translated as CASSKGDSGANVLTF.

The chain combines TRBV14 with TRBJ2-1; 10 positions match TRBD2. The ends lost 6 bases at V and 1 base at J; junction bases unmatched: 3. Germline CDR1 is SGHDN and CDR2 is FVKESK. The CDR3 runs 15 residues. CDR3 in amino acids: CASRIAGGSYNEQFF. The CDR3 nucleotides read TGTGCCAGCAGAATAGCGGGGGGATCCTACAATGAGCAGTTCTTC.

The rearrangement uses TRBV5-1 and TRBJ1-2, with TRBD1 matching 7 bases. Per the germline V gene, CDR1 is SGHRS and CDR2 is YFSETQ. V was pared by 2 bases and J by 2 bases, with 3 bases of the junction left unmatched. This CDR3 contains 14 residues. The CDR3 loop reads CASSFQGGNYGYTF. In DNA form, the CDR3 reads TGCGCCAGCAGCTTCCAGGGGGGCAACTATGGCTACACCTTC.

The chain uses TRBV6-5 and TRBJ2-1, with TRBD2 matching over 9 bases. The CDR3 extends over 12 amino acids. V lost 6 bases, J lost 10 bases, and 4 bases stayed unmatched. Germline-derived CDR1 and CDR2 are MNHEY and SVGAGI. The CDR3 here is CASSRGGEEQFF. The CDR3 coding sequence is TGTGCCAGCAGCCGCGGGGGGGAGGAGCAGTTCTTC.

The chain combines TRBV9 with TRBJ2-1; the match to TRBD2 covers 7 bases. Trimming took 0 bases from V and 4 from J; bases not matched to a gene: 7. Germline CDR1 is SGDLS and CDR2 is YYNGEE. The CDR3 is made up of 16 amino acids. The CDR3 DNA reads TGTGCCAGCAGCGTAGATGGAAGCGGGGTTTACAATGAGCAGTTCTTC. Its protein is CASSVDGSGVYNEQFF.

This chain uses TRBV6-5 with TRBJ2-5; 7 nucleotides agree with TRBD2. The DNA end is more similar to TRBJ2-7, so the J call may be wrong. The CDR3 contains 12 residues. Germline V gene sequence: CDR1 MNHEY, CDR2 SVGAGI. In DNA form, the CDR3 reads TGTGCCAGCACCGGGACTACCTACGAGCAGTACTTC. Amino acid sequence: CASTGTTYEQYF.

The chain couples TRBV7-8 to TRBJ1-2, with D uncertain. The germline V gene encodes CDR1 SGHVS and CDR2 FQNEAQ. Trimming shortened V by 1 base and J by 1 base, and 4 bases separated the two germline ends. The CDR3 length is 13 residues. The chain's CDR3 is CASSLDSNYGYTF. The CDR3 DNA sequence: TGTGCCAGCAGCTTAGACAGTAACTATGGCTACACCTTC.

The chain is built from TRBV27 and TRBJ2-1; the match to TRBD1 covers 7 bases. CDR1 and CDR2 from the germline V gene are MNHEY and SMNVEV (reference sequence). Trimming at V came to 2 bases and at J to 0 bases, leaving 10 bases not matched to a gene. This CDR3 has 18 amino acids. CDR3 protein: CASSLDSLRDSSYNEQFF. The CDR3 DNA reads as TGTGCCAGCAGTTTAGACTCCCTCCGGGACAGCTCCTACAATGAGCAGTTCTTC.

This rearrangement joins TRBV5-1 to TRBJ2-7; tentatively, D is TRBD1 (6 bases). The germline CDR1 and CDR2 sequences are SGHRS and YFSETQ. Trimming took 0 bases from V and 4 from J, leaving 11 bases between them. This CDR3 has 14 residues. The CDR3 sequence is CASSLGGTPYEQYF. The CDR3 DNA sequence: TGCGCCAGCAGCTTGGGGGGGACACCGTACGAGCAGTACTTC.